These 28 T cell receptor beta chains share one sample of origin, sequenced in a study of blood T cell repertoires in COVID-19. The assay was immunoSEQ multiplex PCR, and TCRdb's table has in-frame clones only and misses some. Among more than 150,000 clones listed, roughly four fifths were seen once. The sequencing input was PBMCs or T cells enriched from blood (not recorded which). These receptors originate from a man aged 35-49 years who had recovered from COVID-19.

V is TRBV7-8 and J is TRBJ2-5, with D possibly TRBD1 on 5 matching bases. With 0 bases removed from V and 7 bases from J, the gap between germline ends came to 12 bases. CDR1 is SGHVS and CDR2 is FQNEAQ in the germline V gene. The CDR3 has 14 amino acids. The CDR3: CASSLANRRMTQYF. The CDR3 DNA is TGTGCCAGCAGCTTAGCGAACAGGCGGATGACCCAGTACTTC.

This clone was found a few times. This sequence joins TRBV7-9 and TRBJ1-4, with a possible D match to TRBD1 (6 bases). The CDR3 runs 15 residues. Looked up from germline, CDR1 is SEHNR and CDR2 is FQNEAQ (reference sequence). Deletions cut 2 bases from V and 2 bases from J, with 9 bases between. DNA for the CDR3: TGTGCCAGCAGCTTACAGGGGACGACTAATGAAAAACTGTTTTTT. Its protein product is CASSLQGTTNEKLFF.

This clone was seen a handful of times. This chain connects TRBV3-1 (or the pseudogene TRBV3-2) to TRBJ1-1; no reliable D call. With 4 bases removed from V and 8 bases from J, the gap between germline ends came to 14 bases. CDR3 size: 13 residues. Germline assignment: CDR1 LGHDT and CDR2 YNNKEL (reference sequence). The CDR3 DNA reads TGTGCCAGCAGCCCCCTCTCGGGGTTCGAAGCTTTCTTT. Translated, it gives CASSPLSGFEAFF.

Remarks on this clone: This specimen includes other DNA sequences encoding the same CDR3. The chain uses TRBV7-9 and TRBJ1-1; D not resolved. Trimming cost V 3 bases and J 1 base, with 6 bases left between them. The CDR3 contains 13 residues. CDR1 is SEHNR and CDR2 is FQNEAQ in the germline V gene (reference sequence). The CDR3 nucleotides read TGTGCCAGCAGCTTTACCGGGAACACTGAAGCTTTCTTT. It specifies CASSFTGNTEAFF.

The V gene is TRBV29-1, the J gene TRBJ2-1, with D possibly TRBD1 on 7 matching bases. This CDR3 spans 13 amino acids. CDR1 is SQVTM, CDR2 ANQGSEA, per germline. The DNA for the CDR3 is TGCAGTATCCGCGGGGACAGCTACAATGAGCAGTTCTTC. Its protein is CSIRGDSYNEQFF.

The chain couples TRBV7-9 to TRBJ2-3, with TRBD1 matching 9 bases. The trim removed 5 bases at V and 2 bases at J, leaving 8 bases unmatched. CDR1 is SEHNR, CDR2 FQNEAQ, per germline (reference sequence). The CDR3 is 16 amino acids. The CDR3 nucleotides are TGTGCCAGCAGCGAGTCAGGGACAGGGATCACAGATACGCAGTATTTT. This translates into CASSESGTGITDTQYF.

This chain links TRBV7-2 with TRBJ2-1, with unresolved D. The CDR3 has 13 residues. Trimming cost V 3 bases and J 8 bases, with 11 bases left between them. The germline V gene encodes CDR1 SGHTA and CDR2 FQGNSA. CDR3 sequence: CASSFRGTDEQFF. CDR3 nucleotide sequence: TGTGCCAGCAGCTTTCGAGGCACTGATGAGCAGTTCTTC.

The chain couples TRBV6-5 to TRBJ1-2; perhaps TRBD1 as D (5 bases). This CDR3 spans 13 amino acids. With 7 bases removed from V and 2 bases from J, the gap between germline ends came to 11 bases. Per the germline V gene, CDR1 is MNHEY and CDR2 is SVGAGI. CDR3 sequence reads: CASTERQNYGYTF. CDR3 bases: TGTGCCAGCACCGAGAGACAGAACTATGGCTACACCTTC.

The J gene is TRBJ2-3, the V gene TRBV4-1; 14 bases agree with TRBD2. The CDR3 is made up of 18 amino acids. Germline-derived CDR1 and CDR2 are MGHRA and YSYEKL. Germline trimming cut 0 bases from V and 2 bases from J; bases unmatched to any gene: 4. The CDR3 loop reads CASSQDRLAGGTTDTQYF. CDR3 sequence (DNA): TGCGCCAGCAGCCAAGATAGACTAGCGGGAGGGACCACAGATACGCAGTATTTT.

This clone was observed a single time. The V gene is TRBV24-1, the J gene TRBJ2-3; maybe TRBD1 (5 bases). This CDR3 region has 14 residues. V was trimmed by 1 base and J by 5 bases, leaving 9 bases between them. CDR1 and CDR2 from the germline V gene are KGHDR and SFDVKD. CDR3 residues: CATSDFGAGDTQYF. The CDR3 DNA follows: TGTGCCACCAGTGATTTTGGGGCCGGAGATACGCAGTATTTT.

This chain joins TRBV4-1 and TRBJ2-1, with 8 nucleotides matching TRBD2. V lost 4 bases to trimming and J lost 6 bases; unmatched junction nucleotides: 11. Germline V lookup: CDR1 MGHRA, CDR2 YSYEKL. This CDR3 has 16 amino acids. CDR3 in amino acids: CASSLSRTSQGNEQFF. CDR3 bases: TGCGCCAGCAGCCTTAGTCGGACTAGCCAGGGCAATGAGCAGTTCTTC.

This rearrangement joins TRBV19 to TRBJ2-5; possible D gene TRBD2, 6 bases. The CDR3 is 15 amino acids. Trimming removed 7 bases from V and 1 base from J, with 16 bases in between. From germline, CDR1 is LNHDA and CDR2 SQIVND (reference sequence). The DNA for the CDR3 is TGTGCCAGTACCTCATCCGCGGGGACCCAAGAGACCCAGTACTTC. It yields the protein CASTSSAGTQETQYF.

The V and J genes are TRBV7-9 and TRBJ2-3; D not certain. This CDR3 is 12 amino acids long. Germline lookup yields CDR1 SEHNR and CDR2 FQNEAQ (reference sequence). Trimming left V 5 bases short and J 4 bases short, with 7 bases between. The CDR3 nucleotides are TGTGCCAGCAGCCTCAGATCAGATACGCAGTATTTT. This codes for CASSLRSDTQYF.

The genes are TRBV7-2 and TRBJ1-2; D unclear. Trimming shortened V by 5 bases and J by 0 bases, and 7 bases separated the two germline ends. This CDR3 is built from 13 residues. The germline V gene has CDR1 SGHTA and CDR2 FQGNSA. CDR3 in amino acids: CASSPTANYGYTF. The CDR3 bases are TGTGCCAGCAGCCCCACAGCTAACTATGGCTACACCTTC.

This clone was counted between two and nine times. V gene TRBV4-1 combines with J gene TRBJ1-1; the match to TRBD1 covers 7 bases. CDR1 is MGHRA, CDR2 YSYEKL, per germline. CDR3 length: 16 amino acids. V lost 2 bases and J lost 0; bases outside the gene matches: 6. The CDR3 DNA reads TGCGCCAGCAGCCAACGACAGGGATTTTTGAACACTGAAGCTTTCTTT. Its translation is CASSQRQGFLNTEAFF.

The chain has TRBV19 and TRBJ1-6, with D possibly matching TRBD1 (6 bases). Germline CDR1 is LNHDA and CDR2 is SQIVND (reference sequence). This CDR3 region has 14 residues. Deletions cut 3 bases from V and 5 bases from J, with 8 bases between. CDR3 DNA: TGTGCCAGTAGTATCGGGACACATAATTCACCCCTCCACTTT. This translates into CASSIGTHNSPLHF.

The CDR3 region has the DNA TGTGCCAGCAGTTACACCCACCCCAGGACAGGGGACGAGCAGTACTTC. Protein sequence: CASSYTHPRTGDEQYF. This chain links TRBV6-5 with TRBJ2-7; 9 positions match TRBD1. Germline V gene data show CDR1 as MNHEY and CDR2 as SVGAGI. The trim removed 2 bases at V and 5 bases at J, leaving 10 bases unmatched. This CDR3 comprises 16 residues.

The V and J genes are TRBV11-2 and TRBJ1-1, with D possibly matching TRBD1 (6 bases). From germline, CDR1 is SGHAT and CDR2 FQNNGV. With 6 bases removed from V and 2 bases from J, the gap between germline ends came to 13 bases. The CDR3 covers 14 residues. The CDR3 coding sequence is TGTGCCAGCAGACGAGGGGGGGGCAACACTGAAGCTTTCTTT. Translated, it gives CASRRGGGNTEAFF. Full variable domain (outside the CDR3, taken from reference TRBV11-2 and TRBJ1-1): EAGVAQSPRYKIIEKRQSVAFWCNPISGHATLYWYQQILGQGPKLLIQFQNNGVVDDSQLPKDRFSAERLKGVDSTLKIQPAKLEDSAVYLCASRRGGGNTEAFFGQGTRLTVV.

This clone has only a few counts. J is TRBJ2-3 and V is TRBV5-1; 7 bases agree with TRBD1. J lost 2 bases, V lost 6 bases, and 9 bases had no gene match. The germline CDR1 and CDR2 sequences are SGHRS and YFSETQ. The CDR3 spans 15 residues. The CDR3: CASNRGRVDTDTQYF. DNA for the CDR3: TGCGCCAGCAACAGGGGAAGGGTGGACACAGATACGCAGTATTTT.

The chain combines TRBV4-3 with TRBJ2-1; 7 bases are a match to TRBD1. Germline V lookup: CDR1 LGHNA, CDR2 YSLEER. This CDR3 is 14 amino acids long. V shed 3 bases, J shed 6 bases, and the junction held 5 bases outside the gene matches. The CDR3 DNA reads TGCGCCAGCAGCCACGACAGGGTAGGCAATGAGCAGTTCTTC. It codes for CASSHDRVGNEQFF.

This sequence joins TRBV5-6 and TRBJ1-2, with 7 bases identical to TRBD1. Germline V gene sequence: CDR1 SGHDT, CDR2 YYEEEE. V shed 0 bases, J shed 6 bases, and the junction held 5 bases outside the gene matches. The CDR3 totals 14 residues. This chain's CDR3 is CASSLVARGDGYTF. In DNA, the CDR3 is TGTGCCAGCAGCTTGGTAGCCAGGGGGGATGGCTACACCTTC.

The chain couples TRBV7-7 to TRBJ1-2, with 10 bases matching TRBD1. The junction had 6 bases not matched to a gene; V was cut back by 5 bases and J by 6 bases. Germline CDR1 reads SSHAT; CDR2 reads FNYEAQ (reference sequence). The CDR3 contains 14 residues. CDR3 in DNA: TGTGCCAGCAGCATGACAGGGGGCGTGCATGGCTACACCTTC. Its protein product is CASSMTGGVHGYTF.

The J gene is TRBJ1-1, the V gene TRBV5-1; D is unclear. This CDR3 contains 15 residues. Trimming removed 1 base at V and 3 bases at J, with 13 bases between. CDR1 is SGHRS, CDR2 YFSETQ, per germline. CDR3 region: CASSLRSRRDTEAFF. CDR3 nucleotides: TGCGCCAGCAGCTTGAGGAGCCGACGCGACACTGAAGCTTTCTTT. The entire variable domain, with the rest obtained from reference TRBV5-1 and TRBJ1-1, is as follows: KAGVTQTPRYLIKTRGQQVTLSCSPISGHRSVSWYQQTPGQGLQFLFEYFSETQRNKGNFPGRFSGRQFSNSRSEMNVSTLELGDSALYLCASSLRSRRDTEAFFGQGTRLTVV.

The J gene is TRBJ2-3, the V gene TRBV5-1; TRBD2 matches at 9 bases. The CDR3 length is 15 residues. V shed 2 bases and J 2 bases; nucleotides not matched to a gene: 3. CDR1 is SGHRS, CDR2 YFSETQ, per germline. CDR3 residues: CASSFQREVTDTQYF. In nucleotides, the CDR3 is TGCGCCAGCAGCTTCCAGCGGGAGGTCACAGATACGCAGTATTTT.

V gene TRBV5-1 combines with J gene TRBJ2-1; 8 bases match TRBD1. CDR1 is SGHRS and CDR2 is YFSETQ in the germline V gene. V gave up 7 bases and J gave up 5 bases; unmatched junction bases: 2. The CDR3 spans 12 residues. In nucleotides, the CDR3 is TGCGCCAGCGCACAGGGGGACAATGAGCAGTTCTTC. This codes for CASAQGDNEQFF.

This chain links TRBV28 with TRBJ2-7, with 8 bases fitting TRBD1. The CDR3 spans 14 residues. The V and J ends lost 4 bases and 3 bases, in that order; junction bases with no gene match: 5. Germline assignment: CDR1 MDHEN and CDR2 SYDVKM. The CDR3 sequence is CASSSSTGVYEQYF. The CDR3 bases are TGTGCCAGCAGTTCCTCGACAGGGGTCTACGAGCAGTACTTC.

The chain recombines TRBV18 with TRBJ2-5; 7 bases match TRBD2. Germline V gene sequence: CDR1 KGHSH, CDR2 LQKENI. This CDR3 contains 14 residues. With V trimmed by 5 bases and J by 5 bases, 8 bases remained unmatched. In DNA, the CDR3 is TGTGCCAGCTCAGCCGGGACGGGGGGTGAGACCCAGTACTTC. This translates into CASSAGTGGETQYF.

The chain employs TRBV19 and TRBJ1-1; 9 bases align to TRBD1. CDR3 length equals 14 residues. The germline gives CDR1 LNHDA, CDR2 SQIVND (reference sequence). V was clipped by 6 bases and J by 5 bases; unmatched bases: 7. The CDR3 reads CASRPGQGLTEAFF. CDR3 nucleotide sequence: TGTGCCAGTAGGCCGGGACAGGGTTTGACTGAAGCTTTCTTT.